What follows are 27 T cell receptor beta chains derived from one specimen sequenced in a study of PD-L1 blockade in urothelial cancer. Libraries were prepared by immunoSEQ multiplex PCR; TCRdb keeps only in-frame clonotypes and omits some of them. The table shows approximately 39,000 clones, with around 81% occurring only once. Time point reported: pretreatment peripheral blood. The source material was PBMCs, sampled around atezolizumab (anti-PD-L1) treatment. The origin of the receptors is an elderly man with urothelial cancer.

This clone was seen more than once but under ten times. The chain couples TRBV7-9 to TRBJ2-7; D is unresolved. The CDR3 is 16 residues long. Germline CDR1 is SEHNR and CDR2 is FQNEAQ (reference sequence). V was cut by 0 bases and J by 2 bases, with 14 bases left in between. The DNA of the CDR3 is TGTGCCAGCAGCTTAGCTGCGTGGGCTTGGACCTACGAGCAGTACTTC. This codes for CASSLAAWAWTYEQYF.

This CDR3 reads CASSPGLLNTDTQYF. CDR3 in DNA: TGTGCCAGCAGCCCCGGACTCCTAAACACAGATACGCAGTATTTT. The J gene is TRBJ2-3, the V gene TRBV5-4, with a tentative D call TRBD2 (5 bases). Germline values: CDR1 SGHNT, CDR2 YYREEE (reference sequence). The CDR3 sequence is 15 residues long. The V and J ends lost 4 bases and 2 bases respectively, with 14 bases between them. Full variable domain (outside the CDR3, taken from reference TRBV5-4 and TRBJ2-3): ETGVTQSPTHLIKTRGQQVTLRCSSQSGHNTVSWYQQALGQGPQFIFQYYREEENGRGNFPPRFSGLQFPNYSSELNVNALELDDSALYLCASSPGLLNTDTQYFGPGTRLTVL.

This clone was counted between two and nine times. The V gene is TRBV7-2, the J gene TRBJ2-4; 8 bases agree with TRBD1. Germline CDR1 is SGHTA and CDR2 is FQGNSA. The CDR3 is made up of 13 amino acids. V shed 2 bases, J shed 11 bases, and the junction held 5 bases outside the gene matches. The DNA for the CDR3 is TGTGCCAGCAGCTTACAGGGGGCGGCGTTTCAGTACTTC. Its protein is CASSLQGAAFQYF.

The V and J genes are TRBV5-4 and TRBJ2-7, with 8 bases that match TRBD1. Looked up from germline, CDR1 is SGHNT and CDR2 is YYREEE (reference sequence). With V trimmed by 2 bases and J by 6 bases, 4 bases remained unmatched. The CDR3 spans 13 residues. CDR3 protein: CASSFQDRAEQYF. In DNA form, the CDR3 reads TGTGCCAGCAGCTTCCAGGACAGGGCCGAGCAGTACTTC.

The V and J genes are TRBV11-3 and TRBJ2-1, with 8 bases identical to TRBD2. The germline CDR1 and CDR2 sequences are SGHNT and YENEEA. V trimming: 3 bases; J trimming: 1 base; junction bases outside the gene matches: 2. CDR3 size: 15 residues. CDR3 sequence: CASSFSGGSYNEQFF. The CDR3 DNA is TGTGCCAGCAGCTTTTCGGGGGGGTCCTACAATGAGCAGTTCTTC.

The chain recombines TRBV7-8 with TRBJ1-1; D is uncertain. The V end was cut by 1 base, the J end by 3 bases, with 12 bases between. CDR3 length equals 15 residues. Germline loops: CDR1 SGHVS, CDR2 FQNEAQ. The CDR3 DNA follows: TGTGCCAGCAGCTTAGGGCTGCGGGAGGACACTGAAGCTTTCTTT. Its protein product is CASSLGLREDTEAFF.

The chain recombines TRBV5-1 with TRBJ1-2; 10 bases match TRBD1. This CDR3 is 16 amino acids long. V lost 3 bases to trimming and J lost 7 bases; unmatched junction nucleotides: 12. CDR1 is SGHRS, CDR2 YFSETQ, per germline. CDR3 region: CASSSDPWTGGGGYTF. CDR3 DNA: TGCGCCAGCAGCTCGGACCCGTGGACAGGGGGTGGTGGCTACACCTTC.

The CDR3 here is CASSENLRGTGGELFF. The CDR3 bases are TGCGCCAGCAGTGAGAACCTCAGGGGGACAGGCGGGGAGCTGTTTTTT. The V and J genes are TRBV10-2 and TRBJ2-2; 8 bases match TRBD1. This CDR3 comprises 16 residues. With V trimmed by 2 bases and J by 7 bases, 9 bases remained unmatched. Germline V gene sequence: CDR1 WSHSY, CDR2 SAAADI.

This chain uses TRBV10-1 with TRBJ1-5; D unresolved. The CDR3 is 14 amino acids. V was trimmed by 3 bases and J by 5 bases, leaving 11 bases between them. Germline V gene lookup returns CDR1 WNHNN and CDR2 SYGVQD (reference sequence). The chain's CDR3 is CASSEREGYQPQHF. The CDR3 DNA sequence: TGCGCCAGCAGTGAACGGGAGGGATATCAGCCCCAGCATTTT.

CDR3 sequence: CASSQDVQGYEQYF. CDR3 DNA: TGCGCCAGCAGCCAAGACGTTCAGGGCTACGAGCAGTACTTC. V and J are TRBV4-1 and TRBJ2-7, with TRBD1 as a possible D gene (5 bases). From germline, CDR1 is MGHRA and CDR2 YSYEKL. V gave up 0 bases and J gave up 3 bases, with 9 bases separating them. The CDR3 sequence is 14 residues long.

The chain recombines TRBV7-6 with TRBJ1-1; D might be TRBD1 (6 bases). Germline V gives CDR1 SGHVS, CDR2 FNYEAQ. The CDR3 is 16 amino acids. V was trimmed by 0 bases and J by 5 bases, leaving 16 bases between them. CDR3: CASSLALGARGTEAFF. The CDR3 nucleotides read TGTGCCAGCAGCTTAGCGCTGGGGGCGCGGGGGACTGAAGCTTTCTTT.

The V call is TRBV6-1, the J call TRBJ1-2; TRBD1 agrees at 10 bases. Trimming removed 7 bases from V and 2 bases from J; junction bases left unmatched: 4. The germline V gene has CDR1 MNHNS and CDR2 SASEGT. The CDR3 runs to 14 residues. The CDR3 DNA follows: TGTGCCAGCACTCGACAGGGGGCGAACTATGGCTACACCTTC. Its translation: CASTRQGANYGYTF.

The V call is TRBV28, the J call TRBJ2-1; 7 bases fit TRBD2. Trimming cost V 4 bases and J 1 base; bases outside gene matches: 10. Germline V gene sequence: CDR1 MDHEN, CDR2 SYDVKM. The CDR3 has 17 residues. Here the CDR3 DNA reads TGTGCCAGCAGTTCCCCGGGAGGACGGAGGTCCTACAATGAGCAGTTCTTC. Protein product: CASSSPGGRRSYNEQFF. Drawing the rest from reference TRBV28 and TRBJ2-1, the complete variable domain is DVKVTQSSRYLVKRTGEKVFLECVQDMDHENMFWYRQDPGLGLRLIYFSYDVKMKEKGDIPEGYSVSREKKERFSLILESASTNQTSMYLCASSSPGGRRSYNEQFFGPGTRLTVL.

A remark on this clone: Other DNA sequences from this sample encode an identical CDR3 as well. In nucleotides, the CDR3 is TGTGCCAGCAGTTACTCCGGGGGTAACTATGGCTACACCTTC. Its protein product is CASSYSGGNYGYTF. V and J are TRBV6-6 and TRBJ1-2; perhaps TRBD1 as D (5 bases). The germline V gene encodes CDR1 MNHNY and CDR2 SVGAGI (reference sequence). The V and J ends lost 0 bases and 1 base respectively, with 6 bases between them. This CDR3 contains 14 residues.

V is TRBV18 and J is TRBJ1-1; perhaps TRBD1 as D (5 bases). V was shortened by 3 bases and J by 4 bases, with 15 bases between the two germline ends. This CDR3 contains 15 residues. In germline, CDR1 is KGHSH, CDR2 LQKENI. The CDR3 DNA follows: TGTGCCAGCTCACCGGGCGGGGTGGGACGCACTGAAGCTTTCTTT. As protein: CASSPGGVGRTEAFF.

The chain recombines TRBV6-5 with TRBJ2-1; TRBD2 matches at 11 bases. CDR1 MNHEY and CDR2 SVGAGI come from the germline V gene. V lost 6 bases and J lost 8; bases outside the gene matches: 9. The length of the CDR3 is 15 residues. DNA of the CDR3: TGTGCCAGCAGGGCGACTAGCGGGGCGAGCGATGAGCAGTTCTTC. The encoded protein is CASRATSGASDEQFF.

The V and J genes are TRBV11-2 and TRBJ2-1; D is unclear. The germline V gene has CDR1 SGHAT and CDR2 FQNNGV. The V end lost 5 bases, the J end lost 6 bases, and 11 bases lay between the germline ends. This CDR3 has 13 residues. The CDR3 loop reads CASSRPGANEQFF. For the CDR3, the DNA is TGTGCCAGCAGCCGACCCGGAGCCAATGAGCAGTTCTTC.

This chain's CDR3 is CASSKGTVYEQYF. The CDR3, as DNA: TGTGCCAGCAGTAAGGGGACAGTGTACGAGCAGTACTTC. The J gene is TRBJ2-7, the V gene TRBV2; 7 bases line up with TRBD1. The length of the CDR3 is 13 residues. V lost 5 bases to trimming and J lost 4 bases; unmatched junction nucleotides: 5. CDR1 is SNHLY, CDR2 FYNNEI, per germline. The full variable domain, rest sourced from reference TRBV2 and TRBJ2-7, is EPEVTQTPSHQVTQMGQEVILRCVPISNHLYFYWYRQILGQKVEFLVSFYNNEISEKSEIFDDQFSVERPDGSNFTLKIRSTKLEDSAMYFCASSKGTVYEQYFGPGTRLTVT.

This chain connects TRBV2 to TRBJ2-3; 14 bases fit TRBD2. The CDR3 is 13 residues long. From germline, CDR1 is SNHLY and CDR2 FYNNEI. The V gene end was trimmed by 11 bases and the J gene end by 7 bases; junction bases not matched to a gene: 5. The CDR3 region has the DNA TGTGCCGGGGGACTAGCGGGAGTAAATACGCAGTATTTT. Amino acids: CAGGLAGVNTQYF.

The V call is TRBV11-2, the J call TRBJ2-2; TRBD1 matches at 7 bases. The CDR3 consists of 17 residues. V dropped 2 bases and J dropped 4; count of bases not matched to a gene: 10. Per the germline V gene, CDR1 is SGHAT and CDR2 is FQNNGV. CDR3 protein: CASSLQGQSRGTGELFF. CDR3 bases: TGTGCCAGCAGCTTACAGGGACAGTCCCGGGGCACCGGGGAGCTGTTTTTT.

The rearrangement uses TRBV6-5 and TRBJ1-5; D unclear. Germline V gene lookup returns CDR1 MNHEY and CDR2 SVGAGI. Deletions cut 4 bases from V and 2 bases from J, with 12 bases between. CDR3 length: 15 residues. The DNA for the CDR3 is TGTGCCAGCAGTTCCCTAGGAGGAGGCAATCAGCCCCAGCATTTT. Protein: CASSSLGGGNQPQHF.

The chain carries TRBV19 and TRBJ2-7, with 8 bases matching TRBD1. The CDR3 extends over 14 amino acids. Trimming at V came to 11 bases and at J to 0 bases, leaving 9 bases not matched to a gene. Germline loops: CDR1 LNHDA, CDR2 SQIVND (reference sequence). The CDR3 coding sequence is TGTGCCGTAGACAGGGGCCTCGCCTCCTACGAGCAGTACTTC. It is translated as CAVDRGLASYEQYF.

This clone was observed a handful of times. The chain has TRBV7-9 and TRBJ2-3, with TRBD2 identical over 11 bases. J was trimmed by 6 bases and V by 6 bases; bases with no gene match: 5. The germline gives CDR1 SEHNR, CDR2 FQNEAQ (reference sequence). CDR3 size: 14 residues. The CDR3 DNA sequence: TGTGCCAGCAGTCAGACTAGCGGGATGGATACGCAGTATTTT. Its translation is CASSQTSGMDTQYF.

In the case of this clone: Germline and junction disagree at one end, which may indicate a read error. The chain links TRBV7-2 to TRBJ1-2; 8 positions agree with TRBD1. The CDR3 runs to 15 residues. CDR1 SGHTA and CDR2 FQGNSA come from the germline V gene. The CDR3 loop reads CASSFTGGANYVYTF. DNA of the CDR3: TGTGCCAGCAGCTTTACAGGGGGTGCAAACTATGTCTACACCTTC. Drawing the rest from reference TRBV7-2 and TRBJ1-2, the complete variable domain is GAGVSQSPSNKVTEKGKDVELRCDPISGHTALYWYRQSLGQGLEFLIYFQGNSAPDKSGLPSDRFSAERTGGSVSTLTIQRTQQEDSAVYLCASSFTGGANYVYTFGSGTRLTVV.

The chain couples TRBV2 to TRBJ2-1; 10 bases map to TRBD2. This CDR3 has 16 residues. Germline-derived CDR1 and CDR2 are SNHLY and FYNNEI. J lost 4 bases, V lost 7 bases, and 10 bases had no gene match. Here the CDR3 DNA reads TGTGCCAGCAAGACCTTGACTAGCGGGTTATACAATGAGCAGTTCTTC. This sequence encodes CASKTLTSGLYNEQFF.

The chain is built from TRBV12-2 and TRBJ2-5; TRBD2, as called in the table, went unchecked against the DNA. TRBV12-2 is an annotated pseudogene. The CDR3 is 16 amino acids. The CDR3 bases are TGTGCAAGTCGCCCGACTAGCGGGAGGCCCCAAGAGACCCAGTACTTC. Its protein product is CASRPTSGRPQETQYF.

The rearrangement joins TRBV10-1 to TRBJ2-7; a possible D gene is TRBD1 (6 bases). CDR3 length: 15 amino acids. V lost 2 bases and J 5 bases, leaving 16 bases between the germline ends. Per germline, CDR1 WNHNN and CDR2 SYGVQD (reference sequence). The CDR3 sequence: CASSEGGKSRDEQYF. The CDR3 bases are TGCGCCAGCAGTGAGGGGGGCAAGAGTAGGGACGAGCAGTACTTC.